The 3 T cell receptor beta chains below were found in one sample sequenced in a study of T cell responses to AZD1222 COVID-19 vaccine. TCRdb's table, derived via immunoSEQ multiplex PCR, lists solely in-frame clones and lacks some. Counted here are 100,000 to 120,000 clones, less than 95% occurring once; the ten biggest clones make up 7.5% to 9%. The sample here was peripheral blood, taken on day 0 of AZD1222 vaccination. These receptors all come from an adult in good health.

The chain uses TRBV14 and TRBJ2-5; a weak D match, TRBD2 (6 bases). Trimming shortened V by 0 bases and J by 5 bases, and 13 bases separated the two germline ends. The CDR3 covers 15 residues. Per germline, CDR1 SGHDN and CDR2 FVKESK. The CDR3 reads CASSQELVAGETQYF. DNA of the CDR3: TGTGCCAGCAGCCAAGAATTGGTTGCGGGGGAGACCCAGTACTTC. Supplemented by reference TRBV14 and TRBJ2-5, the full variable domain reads EAGVTQFPSHSVIEKGQTVTLRCDPISGHDNLYWYRRVMGKEIKFLLHFVKESKQDESGMPNNRFLAERTGGTYSTLKVQPAELEDSGVYFCASSQELVAGETQYFGPGTRLLVL.

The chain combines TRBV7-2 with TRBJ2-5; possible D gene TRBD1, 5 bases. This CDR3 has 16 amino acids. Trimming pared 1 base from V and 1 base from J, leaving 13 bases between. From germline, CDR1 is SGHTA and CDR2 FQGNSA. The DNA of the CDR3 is TGTGCCAGCAGCTTAGGACTCGGTGGGGCCCAAGAGACCCAGTACTTC. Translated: CASSLGLGGAQETQYF.

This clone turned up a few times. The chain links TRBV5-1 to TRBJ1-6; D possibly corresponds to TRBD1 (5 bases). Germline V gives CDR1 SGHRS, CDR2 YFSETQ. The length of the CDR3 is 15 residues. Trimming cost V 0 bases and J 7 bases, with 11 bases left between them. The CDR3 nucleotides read TGCGCCAGCAGCTTGGAAGGCAGGGACAATTCACCCCTCCACTTT. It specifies CASSLEGRDNSPLHF.